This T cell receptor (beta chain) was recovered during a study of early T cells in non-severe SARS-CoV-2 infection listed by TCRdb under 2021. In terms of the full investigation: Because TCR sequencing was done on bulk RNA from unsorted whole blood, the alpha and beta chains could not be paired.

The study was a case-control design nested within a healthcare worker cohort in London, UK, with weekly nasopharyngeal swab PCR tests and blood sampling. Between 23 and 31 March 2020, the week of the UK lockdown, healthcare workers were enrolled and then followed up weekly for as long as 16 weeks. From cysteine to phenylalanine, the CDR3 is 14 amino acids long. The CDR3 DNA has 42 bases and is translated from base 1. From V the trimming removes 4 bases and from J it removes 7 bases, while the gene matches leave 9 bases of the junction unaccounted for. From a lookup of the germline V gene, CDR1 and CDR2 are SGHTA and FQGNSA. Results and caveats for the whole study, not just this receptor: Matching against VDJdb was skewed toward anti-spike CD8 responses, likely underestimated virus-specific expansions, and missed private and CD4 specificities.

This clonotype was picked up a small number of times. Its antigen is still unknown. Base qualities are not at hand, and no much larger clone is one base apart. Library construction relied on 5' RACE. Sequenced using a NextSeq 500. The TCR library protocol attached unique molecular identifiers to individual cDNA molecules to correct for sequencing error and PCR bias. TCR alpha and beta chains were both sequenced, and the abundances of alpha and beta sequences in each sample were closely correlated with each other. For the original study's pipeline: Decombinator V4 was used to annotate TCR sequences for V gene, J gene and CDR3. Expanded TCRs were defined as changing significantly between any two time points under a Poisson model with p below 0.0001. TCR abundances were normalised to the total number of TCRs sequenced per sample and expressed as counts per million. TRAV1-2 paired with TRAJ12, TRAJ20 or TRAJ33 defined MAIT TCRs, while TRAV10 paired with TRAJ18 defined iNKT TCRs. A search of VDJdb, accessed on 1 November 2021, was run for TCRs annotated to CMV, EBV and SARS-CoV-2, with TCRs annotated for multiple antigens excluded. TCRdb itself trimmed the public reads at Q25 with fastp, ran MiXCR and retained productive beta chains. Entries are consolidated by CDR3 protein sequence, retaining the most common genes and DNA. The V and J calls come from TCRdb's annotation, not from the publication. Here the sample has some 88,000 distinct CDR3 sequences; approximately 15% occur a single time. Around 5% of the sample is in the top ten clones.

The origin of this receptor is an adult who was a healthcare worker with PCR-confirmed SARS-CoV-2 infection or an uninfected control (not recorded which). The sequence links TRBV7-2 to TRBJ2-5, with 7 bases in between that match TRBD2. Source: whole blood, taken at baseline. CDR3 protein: CASSSAGMGTTQYF. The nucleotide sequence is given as TGTGCCAGCAGCTCAGCGGGAATGGGGACGACCCAGTACTTC. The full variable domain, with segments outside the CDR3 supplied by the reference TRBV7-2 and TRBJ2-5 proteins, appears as GAGVSQSPSNKVTEKGKDVELRCDPISGHTALYWYRQSLGQGLEFLIYFQGNSAPDKSGLPSDRFSAERTGGSVSTLTIQRTQQEDSAVYLCASSSAGMGTTQYFGPGTRLLVL.